A single sample is the source of the 26 T cell receptor beta chains below, sequenced in a study of beta chain features in type 1 diabetes. Reverse transcribing all isolated RNA meant expressed TCRB transcripts were sequenced. Generated by immunoSEQ multiplex PCR, the TCRdb table keeps only in-frame clones and is missing some. The data contain under 250,000 clones, approximately 14% of them seen just once; the ten biggest clones take up approximately 0.024%. Sequenced: naive CD4+ T cells from blood. These receptors all stem from a woman between 35 and 50 years old in good health.

This clone has only a few counts. The chain joins TRBV10-3 to TRBJ2-7; 8 nucleotides agree with TRBD2. The CDR3 runs to 14 residues. Germline V gene lookup returns CDR1 ENHRY and CDR2 SYGVKD. The V segment lost 6 bases and the J segment 1 base; nucleotides outside the gene matches: 5. The CDR3 reads CAISGGALSYEQYF. The DNA of the CDR3 is TGTGCCATCAGCGGGGGGGCCCTATCCTACGAGCAGTACTTC.

This clone was counted between two and nine times. V and J are TRBV5-1 and TRBJ2-5; 7 bases line up with TRBD2. CDR1 and CDR2 (germline): SGHRS, YFSETQ. This CDR3 has 13 residues. The V segment lost 5 bases and the J segment 1 base; nucleotides outside the gene matches: 2. In nucleotides, the CDR3 is TGCGCCAGCAGAGCGGGGATCCAAGAGACCCAGTACTTC. It translates to CASRAGIQETQYF.

The genes are TRBV5-1 and TRBJ2-1; 9 nucleotides agree with TRBD1. The germline V gene has CDR1 SGHRS and CDR2 YFSETQ. This CDR3 has 16 residues. V dropped 6 bases and J dropped 0; count of bases not matched to a gene: 7. This chain's CDR3 is CASTPGQGSSYNEQFF. The CDR3 bases are TGCGCCAGCACCCCGGGACAGGGTAGCTCCTACAATGAGCAGTTCTTC. The full variable domain, its missing parts supplied by reference TRBV5-1 and TRBJ2-1, is KAGVTQTPRYLIKTRGQQVTLSCSPISGHRSVSWYQQTPGQGLQFLFEYFSETQRNKGNFPGRFSGRQFSNSRSEMNVSTLELGDSALYLCASTPGQGSSYNEQFFGPGTRLTVL.

This clone was picked up a small number of times. This chain connects TRBV4-2 to TRBJ2-3, with 8 bases identical to TRBD2. Germline-derived CDR1 and CDR2 are LGHNA and YNFKEQ. The CDR3 is made up of 14 amino acids. J lost 5 bases, V lost 5 bases, and 6 bases had no gene match. The CDR3 DNA follows: TGTGCCAGCAGCGGGCGGGGGGAGAGAGATACGCAGTATTTT. Encoded protein: CASSGRGERDTQYF.

The V and J genes are TRBV15 and TRBJ2-2, with 9 bases matching TRBD1. CDR3 length equals 17 residues. V shed 2 bases and J 1 base; nucleotides not matched to a gene: 5. Germline V gene sequence: CDR1 LNHNV, CDR2 YYDKDF (reference sequence). The CDR3: CATSRPPGQGNTGELFF. The DNA for the CDR3 is TGTGCCACCAGCAGACCCCCGGGACAGGGGAACACCGGGGAGCTGTTTTTT.

The V and J genes are TRBV6-6 and TRBJ2-5; D unclear. V gave up 0 bases and J gave up 1 base, with 6 bases separating them. The CDR3 extends over 14 amino acids. Per the germline V gene, CDR1 is MNHNY and CDR2 is SVGAGI (reference sequence). CDR3: CASSYSTAQETQYF. DNA for the CDR3: TGTGCCAGCAGTTACTCCACAGCCCAAGAGACCCAGTACTTC.

This clone has only a few counts. V is TRBV5-1 and J is TRBJ2-5; D is uncertain. Germline CDR1 SGHRS, CDR2 YFSETQ. The V and J ends lost 0 bases and 3 bases respectively, with 9 bases between them. This CDR3 has 14 amino acids. The chain's CDR3 is CASSLGGLKETQYF. CDR3 bases: TGCGCCAGCAGCTTGGGTGGGCTCAAAGAGACCCAGTACTTC.

This clone was seen a handful of times. V is TRBV5-1 and J is TRBJ2-1; 7 bases are a match to TRBD1. This CDR3 is 13 amino acids long. Germline CDR1 SGHRS, CDR2 YFSETQ. V gave up 3 bases and J gave up 7 bases; unmatched junction bases: 4. The CDR3 DNA follows: TGCGCCAGCAGCTCGGGACAGACAAATGAGCAGTTCTTC. It encodes CASSSGQTNEQFF.

This sequence joins TRBV7-2 and TRBJ2-5; D remains unclear. Germline CDR1 SGHTA, CDR2 FQGNSA. This CDR3 is built from 14 residues. The V and J ends lost 3 bases and 4 bases respectively, with 12 bases between them. CDR3 residues: CASSFGPALETQYF. CDR3 DNA sequence: TGTGCCAGCAGCTTTGGGCCTGCCCTAGAGACCCAGTACTTC.

This clone was seen a few times. This chain links TRBV19 with TRBJ1-2; D gene unclear. From germline, CDR1 is LNHDA and CDR2 SQIVND (reference sequence). V was trimmed by 5 bases and J by 3 bases, leaving 13 bases between them. The CDR3 runs 14 residues. CDR3: CASSLGGSDYGYTF. DNA of the CDR3: TGTGCCAGTAGTTTAGGAGGGTCTGACTATGGCTACACCTTC.

The J gene is TRBJ1-2, the V gene TRBV2; no definite D call. The CDR3 is made up of 12 amino acids. The V gene's germline CDR1 is SNHLY and CDR2 FYNNEI. The ends were cut back, 6 bases at V and 0 bases at J, with 5 bases in the middle. CDR3 amino acids: CASRAANYGYTF. The CDR3 DNA follows: TGTGCCAGCAGGGCCGCTAACTATGGCTACACCTTC.

This clone was seen more than once but under ten times. CDR3 amino acids: CASRSPGRVGRGKSSYEQYF. The CDR3 bases are TGCGCCAGCAGAAGCCCAGGAAGAGTCGGCAGGGGCAAGAGCTCCTACGAGCAGTACTTC. The chain combines TRBV23-1 with TRBJ2-7; a weak D match, TRBD1 (6 bases). TRBV23-1 is sorted into the ORF group, with uncertain function. V was clipped by 6 bases and J by 0 bases, with 30 bases between them. This CDR3 region has 20 residues.

Only a few counts were recorded for this clone. The chain joins TRBV6-1 to TRBJ1-1, with 9 bases identical to TRBD1. This CDR3 contains 16 residues. Germline V gene data show CDR1 as MNHNS and CDR2 as SASEGT. The trim removed 4 bases at V and 4 bases at J, leaving 10 bases unmatched. The CDR3 nucleotides are TGTGCCAGCAGTGTGCGTGCGACAGGGGGAGGCACTGAAGCTTTCTTT. As protein: CASSVRATGGGTEAFF.

This clone has just a few counts. This chain joins TRBV25-1 and TRBJ1-3; tentative D call: TRBD1 (5 bases). The CDR3 spans 16 residues. V was cut by 1 base and J by 0 bases, with 10 bases left in between. Germline V gives CDR1 MGHDK, CDR2 SYGVNS. The CDR3, as DNA: TGTGCCAGCAGTGAATGGGAGGGGTTCTCTGGAAACACCATATATTTT. Residues: CASSEWEGFSGNTIYF. Full variable domain (outside the CDR3, taken from reference TRBV25-1 and TRBJ1-3): EADIYQTPRYLVIGTGKKITLECSQTMGHDKMYWYQQDPGMELHLIHYSYGVNSTEKGDLSSESTVSRIRTEHFPLTLESARPSHTSQYLCASSEWEGFSGNTIYFGEGSWLTVV.

There are a few counts of this clone. V is TRBV27 and J is TRBJ1-5; D is undetermined. This CDR3 is built from 17 residues. In germline, CDR1 is MNHEY, CDR2 SMNVEV (reference sequence). The V end lost 5 bases, the J end lost 0 bases, and 17 bases lay between the germline ends. The CDR3: CASSPWLAPYSNQPQHF. Here the CDR3 DNA reads TGTGCCAGCAGTCCCTGGTTGGCACCTTATAGCAATCAGCCCCAGCATTTT.

In its sample, this clone was seen a few times. This chain connects TRBV4-1 to TRBJ2-6, with D possibly matching TRBD1 (5 bases). The germline gives CDR1 MGHRA, CDR2 YSYEKL. CDR3 length: 20 amino acids. Deletions cut 0 bases from V and 1 base from J, with 19 bases between. The CDR3 spells CASSQDFGTGLGSGANVLTF. CDR3 nucleotides: TGCGCCAGCAGCCAAGATTTTGGAACAGGCCTCGGGTCTGGGGCCAACGTCCTGACTTTC.

The V and J genes are TRBV5-4 and TRBJ1-5, with TRBD1 matching 8 bases. This CDR3 comprises 17 residues. From germline, CDR1 is SGHNT and CDR2 YYREEE (reference sequence). V lost 2 bases and J lost 4; bases outside the gene matches: 11. In DNA, the CDR3 is TGTGCCAGCAGCTTCCTACTCACAGGGGGGAGGAATCAGCCCCAGCATTTT. Its translation is CASSFLLTGGRNQPQHF.

This chain connects TRBV5-1 to TRBJ1-2; a possible D gene is TRBD1 (5 bases). Germline lookup yields CDR1 SGHRS and CDR2 YFSETQ. Between the trimmed V and J ends, which lost 0 bases and 1 base, there was a span of 7 bases. The CDR3 loop spans 14 amino acids. The CDR3 coding sequence is TGCGCCAGCAGCTTGGAGGGGAATAACTATGGCTACACCTTC. It is translated as CASSLEGNNYGYTF.

This CDR3 is CASSFTGTNTEAFF. The CDR3 DNA follows: TGTGCCAGCAGCTTTACAGGGACGAACACTGAAGCTTTCTTT. The gene calls are TRBV7-9 and TRBJ1-1; D is possibly TRBD1 (6 bases). V dropped 3 bases and J dropped 1 base, with 9 bases sitting between them. The length of the CDR3 is 14 residues. Looked up from germline, CDR1 is SEHNR and CDR2 is FQNEAQ (reference sequence).

The chain has TRBV19 and TRBJ2-7; 8 positions agree with TRBD2. With V trimmed by 10 bases and J by 4 bases, 9 bases remained unmatched. Germline V gene sequence: CDR1 LNHDA, CDR2 SQIVND (reference sequence). This CDR3 has 13 amino acids. CDR3 in DNA: TGTGCCACCACGAGCGGGGGATTGTACGAGCAGTACTTC. Protein: CATTSGGLYEQYF.

The rearrangement links TRBV5-1 to TRBJ2-7; 7 nucleotides match TRBD1. The germline V gene encodes CDR1 SGHRS and CDR2 YFSETQ. V was pared by 1 base and J by 0 bases, with 4 bases of the junction left unmatched. The CDR3 totals 15 residues. The CDR3 sequence is CASSLFGQDSYEQYF. CDR3 in DNA: TGCGCCAGCAGCTTGTTCGGACAGGACTCCTACGAGCAGTACTTC.

The chain couples TRBV25-1 to TRBJ1-2; 8 nucleotides match TRBD1. This CDR3 is built from 14 residues. J gave up 2 bases and V 6 bases, and 5 bases lay outside the gene matches. Germline V gene data show CDR1 as MGHDK and CDR2 as SYGVNS. In DNA form, the CDR3 reads TGTGCCAGCAGGGATACAGGGGGGAACTATGGCTACACCTTC. Residues: CASRDTGGNYGYTF.

The sample holds a few counts of this clone. The chain uses TRBV29-1 and TRBJ1-1, with D tentatively TRBD1 (6 bases). The CDR3 is made up of 15 amino acids. With 7 bases removed from V and 4 bases from J, the gap between germline ends came to 22 bases. The germline V gene has CDR1 SQVTM and CDR2 ANQGSEA. CDR3 residues: CSASNYRVLGTEAFF. The CDR3 coding sequence is TGCAGCGCCTCTAACTACAGGGTGTTGGGCACTGAAGCTTTCTTT.

This clone was detected only a few times. The chain uses TRBV6-5 and TRBJ1-1; TRBD1 is a possible D gene (5 bases). Germline V gives CDR1 MNHEY, CDR2 SVGAGI. CDR3 length: 13 residues. Trimming pared 2 bases from V and 10 bases from J, leaving 14 bases between. The CDR3 DNA reads as TGTGCCAGCAGTTACGGCGGGGCCCCCCGAGCTTTCTTT. Translation: CASSYGGAPRAFF.

V and J are TRBV5-4 and TRBJ2-2; TRBD2 aligns across 10 bases. The CDR3 is 17 residues long. The germline V gene has CDR1 SGHNT and CDR2 YYREEE (reference sequence). V trimming: 3 bases; J trimming: 1 base; junction bases outside the gene matches: 6. The CDR3 reads CASSYLAGARNTGELFF. DNA for the CDR3: TGTGCCAGCAGCTACCTAGCGGGGGCGCGGAACACCGGGGAGCTGTTTTTT.

The chain joins TRBV5-1 to TRBJ2-1; a weak D match, TRBD2 (5 bases). The CDR3 spans 12 residues. Per the germline V gene, CDR1 is SGHRS and CDR2 is YFSETQ. Trimming shortened V by 4 bases and J by 9 bases, and 11 bases separated the two germline ends. This chain's CDR3 is CASSVVGSEQFF. The CDR3 nucleotides read TGCGCCAGCAGCGTCGTGGGGAGTGAGCAGTTCTTC.